This TCR beta chain is drawn from a study of shared clonotypes between healthy human individuals. TCRdb's table, derived via immunoSEQ multiplex PCR, lists solely in-frame clones and lacks some. The sample lists some 2,100,000 clones; about 92% were seen once. The CDR3 sequence is 13 residues long. V dropped 4 bases and J dropped 2; count of bases not matched to a gene: 2. Germline CDR1 is SQVTM and CDR2 is ANQGSEA. CD45RO-negative CD8 cells positively selected for CCR7 made up the naive population, which excluded terminally differentiated effector memory CD45RA+ cells. The chain has TRBV29-1 and TRBJ1-5, with 7 positions matching TRBD1. The sequence came from a man between 18 and 35 years old in good health. Some clones in this sample may be carry-over from other donors' samples. Sequenced input: naive CD8+ T cells from PBMCs. The CDR3 coding sequence is TGCAGCGTTGGAACAGGGGGCAATCAGCCCCAGCATTTT. Translated: CSVGTGGNQPQHF.